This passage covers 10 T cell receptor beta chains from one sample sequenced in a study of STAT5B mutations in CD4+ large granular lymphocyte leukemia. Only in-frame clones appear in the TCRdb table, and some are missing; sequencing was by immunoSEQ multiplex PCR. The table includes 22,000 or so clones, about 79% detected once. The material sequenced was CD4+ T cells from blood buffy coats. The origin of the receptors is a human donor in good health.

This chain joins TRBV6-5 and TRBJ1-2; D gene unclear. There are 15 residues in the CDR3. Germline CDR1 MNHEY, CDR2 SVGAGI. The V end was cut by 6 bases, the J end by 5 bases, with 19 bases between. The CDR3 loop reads CASRRNRGGRYGYTF. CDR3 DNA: TGTGCCAGCAGGCGAAATAGAGGTGGTAGATATGGCTACACCTTC.

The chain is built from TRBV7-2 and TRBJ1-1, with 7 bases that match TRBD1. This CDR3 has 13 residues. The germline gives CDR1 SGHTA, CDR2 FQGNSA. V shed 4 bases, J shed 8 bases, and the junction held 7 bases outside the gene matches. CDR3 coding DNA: TGTGCCAGCAGCTCCCGACAGGGCGGCGAAGCTTTCTTT. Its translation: CASSSRQGGEAFF.

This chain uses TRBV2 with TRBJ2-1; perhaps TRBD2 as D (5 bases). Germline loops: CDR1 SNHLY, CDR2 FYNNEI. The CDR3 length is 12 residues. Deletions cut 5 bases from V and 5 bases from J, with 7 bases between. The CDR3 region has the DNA TGTGCCAGCAGTCGTAGCGACAATGAGCAGTTCTTC. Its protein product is CASSRSDNEQFF.

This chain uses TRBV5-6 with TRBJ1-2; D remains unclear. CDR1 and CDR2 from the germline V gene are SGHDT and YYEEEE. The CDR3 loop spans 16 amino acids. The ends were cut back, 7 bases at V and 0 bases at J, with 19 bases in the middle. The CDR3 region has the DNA TGTGCCAGCTCCCGTGTGATCCCTCGAGCTAACTATGGCTACACCTTC. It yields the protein CASSRVIPRANYGYTF.

CDR3 sequence: CASSLRRDTGELFF. The CDR3 region has the DNA TGTGCCAGCAGCTTACGGCGTGACACCGGGGAGCTGTTTTTT. V is TRBV7-2 and J is TRBJ2-2; D not certain. CDR3 length: 14 residues. Trimming took 2 bases from V and 3 from J, leaving 7 bases between them. The germline gives CDR1 SGHTA, CDR2 FQGNSA.

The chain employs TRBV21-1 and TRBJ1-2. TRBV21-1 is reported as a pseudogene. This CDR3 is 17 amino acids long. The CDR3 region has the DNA TGTGCCAGCAGCAAAGACTTTGCGGGGGGCGGTAACTATGGCTACACCTTC. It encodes CASSKDFAGGGNYGYTF.

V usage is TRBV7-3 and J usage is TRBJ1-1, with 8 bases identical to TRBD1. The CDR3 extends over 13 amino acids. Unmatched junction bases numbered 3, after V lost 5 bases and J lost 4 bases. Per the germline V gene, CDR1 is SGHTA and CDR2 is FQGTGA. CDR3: CASSRTGTTEAFF. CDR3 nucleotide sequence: TGTGCCAGCAGCCGGACAGGGACCACTGAAGCTTTCTTT.

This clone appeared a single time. The CDR3 nucleotides read TGTGCCAGCAGCTTGGCTGGCGGAGGGTTTGGGACCCTCCACTTT. This sequence encodes CASSLAGGGFGTLHF. The genes are TRBV5-8 and TRBJ1-6, with no clear D. Trimming took off 0 bases at V and 14 bases at J, with 18 bases between the two ends. This CDR3 contains 15 residues. CDR1 is SGHTS, CDR2 YDEGEE, per germline.

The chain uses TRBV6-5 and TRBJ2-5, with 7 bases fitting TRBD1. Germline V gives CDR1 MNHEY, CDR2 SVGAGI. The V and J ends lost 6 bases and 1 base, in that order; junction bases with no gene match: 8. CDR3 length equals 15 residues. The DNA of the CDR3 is TGTGCCAGCAGCCTCCTTCGACAGGGCCAAGAGACCCAGTACTTC. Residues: CASSLLRQGQETQYF.

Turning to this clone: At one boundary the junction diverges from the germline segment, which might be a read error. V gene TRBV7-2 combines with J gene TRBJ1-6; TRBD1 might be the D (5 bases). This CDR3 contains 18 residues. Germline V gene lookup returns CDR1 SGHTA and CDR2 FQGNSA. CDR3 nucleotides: TGTGCCAGCAGCTTAGATCGGCAGGGCAGCTCCTATAATTTACCCCTCCACTTT. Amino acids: CASSLDRQGSSYNLPLHF.